A single sample is the source of the 5 T cell receptor beta chains below, sequenced in a study of cytomegalovirus exposure and HLA in healthy donors. Primers: 60 Vbeta forward and 13 Jbeta reverse. Libraries were prepared by immunoSEQ multiplex PCR; TCRdb keeps only in-frame clonotypes and omits some of them. The sample consists of around 110,000 clones, 79% of them appearing once. Sequencing was carried out using PBMCs. These receptor sequences come from a man aged 30 to 45 in good health and CMV-seropositive.

This chain connects TRBV30 to TRBJ2-5; TRBD2 agrees at 14 bases. Per the germline V gene, CDR1 is GTSNPN and CDR2 is SVGIG (reference sequence). Trimming took 2 bases from V and 5 from J; bases not matched to a gene: 7. The CDR3 length is 16 residues. Here the CDR3 reads CAWSRLAGGLSETQYF. DNA of the CDR3: TGTGCCTGGAGTAGACTAGCGGGGGGGTTGTCGGAGACCCAGTACTTC.

The chain is built from TRBV5-6 and TRBJ2-5; TRBD1 matches 10 bases. This CDR3 is built from 15 residues. Germline V CDR1 and CDR2: SGHDT, YYEEEE. The trim removed 5 bases at V and 5 bases at J, leaving 9 bases unmatched. The CDR3 loop is CASSAGTGVWETQYF. As DNA, the CDR3 is TGTGCCAGCAGTGCCGGGACAGGGGTCTGGGAGACCCAGTACTTC.

This clone showed up just a few times. The J gene is TRBJ2-1, the V gene TRBV6-4, with 13 bases that match TRBD2. Trimming at V came to 5 bases and at J to 5 bases, leaving 3 bases not matched to a gene. Germline CDR1 reads MRHNA; CDR2 reads SNTAGT. This CDR3 spans 15 amino acids. CDR3: CASSSTSGGNNEQFF. As DNA, the CDR3 is TGTGCCAGCAGTTCGACTAGCGGGGGGAACAATGAGCAGTTCTTC.

The chain couples TRBV28 to TRBJ2-1, with D possibly matching TRBD2 (6 bases). CDR1 is MDHEN, CDR2 SYDVKM, per germline. This CDR3 has 13 amino acids. V dropped 8 bases and J dropped 6 bases, with 14 bases sitting between them. The CDR3 bases are TGTGCCAGCGCGGGGCTAGGGGTCAATGAGCAGTTCTTC. Residues: CASAGLGVNEQFF. The whole variable domain, filled in from reference TRBV28 and TRBJ2-1, reads DVKVTQSSRYLVKRTGEKVFLECVQDMDHENMFWYRQDPGLGLRLIYFSYDVKMKEKGDIPEGYSVSREKKERFSLILESASTNQTSMYLCASAGLGVNEQFFGPGTRLTVL.

The V gene is TRBV9, the J gene TRBJ2-5; 8 bases are shared with TRBD1. Germline trimming cut 1 base from V and 5 bases from J; bases unmatched to any gene: 10. CDR3 size: 16 residues. Looked up from germline, CDR1 is SGDLS and CDR2 is YYNGEE. CDR3 sequence reads: CASSVTGRGPGETQYF. The CDR3 region has the DNA TGTGCCAGCAGCGTAACGGGCAGGGGGCCGGGGGAGACCCAGTACTTC.